The subject of this entry is one T cell receptor (beta chain). This sample was taken from a study of somatic mutations in cytotoxic T cells in rheumatoid arthritis. Magnetic beads with positive selection isolated CD4+ and CD8+ fractions, whose purity was verified by flow cytometry. This CDR3 has 13 residues. V dropped 0 bases and J dropped 6 bases, with 6 bases sitting between them. Germline assignment: CDR1 SGDLS and CDR2 YYNGEE. Sequenced by immunoSEQ multiplex PCR; TCRdb stores in-frame clones only, minus some. The sample records roughly 20,000 clones, 80% being singletons. J is TRBJ2-2 and V is TRBV9; tentative D call: TRBD1 (5 bases). Sequenced material: CD8+ T cells sorted from blood. This sequence was found in an adult with rheumatoid arthritis. The CDR3: CASSVEGAGELFF. The CDR3 DNA sequence: TGTGCCAGCAGCGTAGAAGGGGCCGGGGAGCTGTTTTTT.